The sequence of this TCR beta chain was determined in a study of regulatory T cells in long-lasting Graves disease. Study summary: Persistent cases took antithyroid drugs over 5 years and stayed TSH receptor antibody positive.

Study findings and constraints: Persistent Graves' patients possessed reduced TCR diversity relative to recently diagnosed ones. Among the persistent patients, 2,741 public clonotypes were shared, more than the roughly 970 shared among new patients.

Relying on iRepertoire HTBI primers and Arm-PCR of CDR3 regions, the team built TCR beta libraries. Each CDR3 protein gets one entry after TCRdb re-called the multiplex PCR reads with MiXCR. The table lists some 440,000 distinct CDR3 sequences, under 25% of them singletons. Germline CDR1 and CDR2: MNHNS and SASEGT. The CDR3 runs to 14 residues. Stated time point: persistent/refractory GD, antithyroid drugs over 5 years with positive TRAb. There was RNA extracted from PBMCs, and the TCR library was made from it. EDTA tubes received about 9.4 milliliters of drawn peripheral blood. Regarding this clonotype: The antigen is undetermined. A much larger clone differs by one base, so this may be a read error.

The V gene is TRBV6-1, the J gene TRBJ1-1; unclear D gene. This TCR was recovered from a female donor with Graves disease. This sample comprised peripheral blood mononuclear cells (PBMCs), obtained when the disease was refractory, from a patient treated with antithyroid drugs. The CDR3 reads CASSDWHENAEAFF. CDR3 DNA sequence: TGTGCCAGCAGTGACTGGCACGAGAACGCTGAAGCTTTCTTT.